In its sample, the clone carrying this T cell receptor (beta chain) was seen a few times. Its target is not known. This CDR3 region has 14 residues. V was trimmed by 5 bases and J by 8 bases, leaving 16 bases between them. Germline loops: CDR1 SGHTA, CDR2 FQGNSA. The data stem from a study of response to subunit inactivated influenza vaccine. Whole-study findings and limits: Seasonal influenza vaccination, on each occasion, was suggested by the authors to recruit few new T cells.

TCRdb re-derived calls from the RT-PCR reads in MiXCR, one entry per CDR3 protein. This table has about 500,000 distinct CDR3 sequences, about 15% appearing once. This material consisted of CD4+ T cells sorted from PBMCs, taken roughly 24 months after vaccination. The receptor was isolated from a man aged 50-75 years who received an inactivated influenza vaccine. The rearrangement links TRBV7-2 to TRBJ2-1; no reliable D call. The DNA for the CDR3 is TGTGCCAGCAGCCCCGATTGGGGTTCATATGAGCAGTTCTTC. It yields the protein CASSPDWGSYEQFF. The complete variable domain, with remaining parts taken from reference TRBV7-2 and TRBJ2-1, reads GAGVSQSPSNKVTEKGKDVELRCDPISGHTALYWYRQSLGQGLEFLIYFQGNSAPDKSGLPSDRFSAERTGGSVSTLTIQRTQQEDSAVYLCASSPDWGSYEQFFGPGTRLTVL.